These T cell receptor beta chains were read from a single sample in a study of stem cell transplantation in POMP-related autoinflammatory disease. Repertoires were generated with immunoSEQ multiplex PCR, while TCRdb's copy carries only in-frame clones and drops some. The data contain 8,000 to 9,000 clones, around 90% of them singletons. The sample consisted of CD8+ T cells from PBMCs, taken after stem cell transplantation. All receptors derive from a human patient with POMP-related autoinflammation and immune dysregulation (PRAID). Certain T cells may be donor cells from the graft. The CDR3 runs from the conserved cysteine through the conserved F or W. Fields, in order: clone size, D gene, V gene, J gene, CDR3 protein, CDR3 DNA. The D gene is left open where the match is weak. The listing skips clone size in some rows; elsewhere it reads once, few, many or a size class.

>NA|TRBD2|TRBV4-2|TRBJ2-1
CASSQEEGLAYYNEQFF
TGTGCCAGCAGCCAAGAGGAGGGACTAGCGTACTACAATGAGCAGTTCTTC
>NA|TRBD1|TRBV27|TRBJ1-4
CASSEQGAANEKLFF
TGTGCCAGCAGTGAACAGGGGGCTGCTAATGAAAAACTGTTTTTT
>NA|TRBD1|TRBV7-9|TRBJ1-5
CASSWDREQGQPQHF
TGTGCCAGCAGTTGGGACAGGGAGCAAGGTCAGCCCCAGCATTTT
>NA|TRBD2|TRBV19|TRBJ2-1
CASSWTSSGSYNEQFF
TGTGCCAGTAGTTGGACTTCTAGCGGGAGCTACAATGAGCAGTTCTTC
>few|NA|TRBV7-9|TRBJ1-1
CASRSRSNAGEAFF
TGTGCCAGCAGATCAAGGAGCAACGCAGGGGAAGCTTTCTTT
>NA|NA|TRBV5-5|TRBJ2-7
CASSYPGRYEQYF
TGTGCCAGCAGCTATCCAGGAAGGTACGAGCAGTACTTC
>NA|TRBD1|TRBV19|TRBJ2-5
CASSTDREELETQYF
TGTGCCAGTAGTACGGACAGGGAGGAGTTGGAGACCCAGTACTTC
>once|TRBD1|TRBV28|TRBJ1-1
CASSSGGLEVTEAFF
TGTGCCAGCAGTTCAGGGGGTTTGGAGGTCACTGAAGCTTTCTTT
>NA|TRBD1|TRBV28|TRBJ2-3
CASNDRGGTDTQYF
TGTGCCAGCAACGACAGGGGTGGCACAGATACGCAGTATTTT
>once|NA|TRBV7-2|TRBJ2-3
CASSLEVPTDTQYF
TGTGCCAGCAGCTTAGAAGTGCCCACAGATACGCAGTATTTT
>once|NA|TRBV4-1|TRBJ2-2
CASSQAGTGELFF
TGCGCCAGCAGCCAAGCTGGGACCGGGGAGCTGTTTTTT
>NA|NA|TRBV11-2|TRBJ2-7
CASSSNHEQYF
TGTGCCAGCAGCTCCAACCACGAGCAGTACTTC
>NA|NA|TRBV4-1|TRBJ2-1
CASSQSTLYNEQFF
TGCGCCAGCAGCCAATCGACACTTTACAATGAGCAGTTCTTC
>NA|NA|TRBV24-1|TRBJ2-2
CATSTDPRIGYTGELFF
TGTGCCACCAGTACCGACCCAAGGATAGGGTACACCGGGGAGCTGTTTTTT
>NA|TRBD1|TRBV6-1|TRBJ2-1
CASSDWGQGVWNEQFF
TGTGCCAGCAGTGATTGGGGACAGGGGGTTTGGAATGAGCAGTTCTTC
>NA|NA|TRBV12-3/TRBV12-4|TRBJ1-2
CASSLSRGYGYTF
TGTGCCAGCAGTTTATCTCGGGGGTATGGCTACACCTTC